Presented here are 5 T cell receptor beta chains from one specimen sequenced in a study of T-cell reconstitution after alpha-beta-depleted transplantation in children. Unique molecular identifiers were incorporated into the prepared TCRbeta library. TCRdb reanalysed the PCR reads using MiXCR and keeps one entry per CDR3 protein. The sample records approximately 240,000 distinct CDR3 sequences, approximately 9.5% being singletons. The sample was PBMCs from the stem cell graft donor, taken from the stem cell graft. The source is a human donor who donated a stem cell graft to a child with acute lymphoblastic leukemia.

The chain employs TRBV14 and TRBJ1-4; TRBD1 matches 7 bases. The V segment lost 4 bases and the J segment 8 bases; nucleotides outside the gene matches: 10. Germline V CDR1 and CDR2: SGHDN, FVKESK. The CDR3 length is 15 residues. CDR3 residues: CASSLGTTGVEKLFF. In nucleotides, the CDR3 is TGTGCCAGCAGCCTCGGTACTACAGGGGTAGAAAAACTGTTTTTT.

This chain links TRBV27 with TRBJ1-2, with D perhaps TRBD1 (5 bases). The germline gives CDR1 MNHEY, CDR2 SMNVEV (reference sequence). This CDR3 region has 14 residues. The V gene lost 3 bases and the J gene lost 6 bases, with 14 bases spanning the gap. CDR3 coding DNA: TGTGCCAGCAGTTTTCGGGGCGGGCAAGATGGCTACACCTTC. This gives the protein CASSFRGGQDGYTF.

This clonotype appeared a few times. This chain connects TRBV5-5 to TRBJ2-7; D uncertain. This CDR3 has 14 amino acids. V shed 4 bases and J shed 6 bases, with 17 bases lying between them. The germline CDR1 and CDR2 sequences are SGHKS and YYEKEE (reference sequence). The CDR3 sequence: CASSLAPPEVEQYF. The CDR3 region has the DNA TGTGCCAGCAGCCTGGCCCCACCTGAGGTCGAGCAGTACTTC.

This clonotype has a handful of counts. The gene calls are TRBV7-2 and TRBJ2-3; D is tentatively TRBD1 or TRBD2 (6 bases each). The V and J ends lost 6 bases and 6 bases respectively, with 16 bases between them. The CDR3 covers 14 residues. CDR1 and CDR2 (germline): SGHTA, FQGNSA. The CDR3 is CASRPGAGLDTQYF. The CDR3 DNA sequence: TGTGCCAGCAGGCCGGGGGCCGGGTTGGATACGCAGTATTTT.

This clonotype has at least ten counts. The chain couples TRBV10-3 to TRBJ2-7; the D gene could be TRBD1 or TRBD2 (5 bases each). The CDR3 contains 11 residues. V shed 6 bases and J shed 5 bases, with 8 bases lying between them. From germline, CDR1 is ENHRY and CDR2 SYGVKD. CDR3 sequence reads: CAISGTDEQYF. The CDR3, as DNA: TGTGCCATCAGCGGGACGGACGAGCAGTACTTC.